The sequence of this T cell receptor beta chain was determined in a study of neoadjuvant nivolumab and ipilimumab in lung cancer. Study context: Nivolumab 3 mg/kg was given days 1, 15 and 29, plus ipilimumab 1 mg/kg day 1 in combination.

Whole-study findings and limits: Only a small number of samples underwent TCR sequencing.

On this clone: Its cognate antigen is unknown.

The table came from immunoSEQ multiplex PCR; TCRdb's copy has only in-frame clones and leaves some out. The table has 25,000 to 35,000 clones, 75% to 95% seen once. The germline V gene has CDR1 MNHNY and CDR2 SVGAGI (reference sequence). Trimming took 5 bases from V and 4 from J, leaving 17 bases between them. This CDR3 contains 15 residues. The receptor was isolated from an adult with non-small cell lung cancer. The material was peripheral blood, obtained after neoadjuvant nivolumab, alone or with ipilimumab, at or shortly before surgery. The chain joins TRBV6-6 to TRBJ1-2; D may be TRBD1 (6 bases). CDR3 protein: CASSPEGGGSYGYTF. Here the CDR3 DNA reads TGTGCCAGCAGTCCCGAGGGGGGGGGCAGCTATGGCTACACCTTC.